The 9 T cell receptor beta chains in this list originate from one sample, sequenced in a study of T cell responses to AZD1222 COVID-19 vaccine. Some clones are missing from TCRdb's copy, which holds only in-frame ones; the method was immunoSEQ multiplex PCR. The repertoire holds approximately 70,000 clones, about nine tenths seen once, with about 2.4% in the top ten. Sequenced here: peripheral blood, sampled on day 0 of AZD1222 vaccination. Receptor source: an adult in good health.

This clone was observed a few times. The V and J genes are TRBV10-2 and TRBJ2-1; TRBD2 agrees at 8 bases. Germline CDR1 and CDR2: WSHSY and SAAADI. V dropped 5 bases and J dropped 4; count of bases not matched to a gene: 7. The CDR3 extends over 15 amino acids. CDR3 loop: CASSNPLAAYNEQFF. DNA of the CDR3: TGCGCCAGCAGTAACCCACTAGCGGCATACAATGAGCAGTTCTTC.

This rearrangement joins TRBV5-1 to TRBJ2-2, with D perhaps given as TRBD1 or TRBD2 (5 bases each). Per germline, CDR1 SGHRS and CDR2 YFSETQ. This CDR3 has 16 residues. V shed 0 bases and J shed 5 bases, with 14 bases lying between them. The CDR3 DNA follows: TGCGCCAGCAGCTTGGATGTGGGAGAGGGGACCGGGGAGCTGTTTTTT. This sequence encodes CASSLDVGEGTGELFF.

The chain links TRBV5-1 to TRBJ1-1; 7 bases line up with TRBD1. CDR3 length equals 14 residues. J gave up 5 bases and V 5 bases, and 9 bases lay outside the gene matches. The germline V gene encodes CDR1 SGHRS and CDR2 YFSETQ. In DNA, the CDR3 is TGCGCCAGCAGGGCTGGGCAGGGGGATACTGAAGCTTTCTTT. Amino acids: CASRAGQGDTEAFF.

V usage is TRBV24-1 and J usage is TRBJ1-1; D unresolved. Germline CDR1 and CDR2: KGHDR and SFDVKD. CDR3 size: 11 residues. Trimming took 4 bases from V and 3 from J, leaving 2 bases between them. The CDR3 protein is CATSDDTEAFF. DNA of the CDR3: TGTGCCACCAGTGACGACACTGAAGCTTTCTTT.

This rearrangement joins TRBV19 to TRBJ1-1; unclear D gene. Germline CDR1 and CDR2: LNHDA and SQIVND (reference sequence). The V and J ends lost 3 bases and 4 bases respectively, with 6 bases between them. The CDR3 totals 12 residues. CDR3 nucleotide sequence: TGTGCCAGTAGTATGGGGTTCACTGAAGCTTTCTTT. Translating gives CASSMGFTEAFF.

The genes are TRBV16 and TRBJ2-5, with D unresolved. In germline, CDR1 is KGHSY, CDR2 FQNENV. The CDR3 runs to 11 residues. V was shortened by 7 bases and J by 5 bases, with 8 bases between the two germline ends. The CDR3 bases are TGTGCCAGCACCTTGGGGGAGACCCAGTACTTC. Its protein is CASTLGETQYF.

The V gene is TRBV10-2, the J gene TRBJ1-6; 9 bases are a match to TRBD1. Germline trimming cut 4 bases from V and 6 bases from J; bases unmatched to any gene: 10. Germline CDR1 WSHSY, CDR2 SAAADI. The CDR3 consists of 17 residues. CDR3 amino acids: CASSGSFRDRANSPLHF. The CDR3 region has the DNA TGCGCCAGCAGTGGTTCCTTCCGGGACAGGGCTAATTCACCCCTCCACTTT.

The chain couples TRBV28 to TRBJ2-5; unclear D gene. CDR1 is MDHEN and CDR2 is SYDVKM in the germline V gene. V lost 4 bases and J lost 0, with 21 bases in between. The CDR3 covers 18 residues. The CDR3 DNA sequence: TGTGCCAGCAGTTCCCCCCCCTCGCGTCCCCCGTACCAAGAGACCCAGTACTTC. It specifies CASSSPPSRPPYQETQYF.

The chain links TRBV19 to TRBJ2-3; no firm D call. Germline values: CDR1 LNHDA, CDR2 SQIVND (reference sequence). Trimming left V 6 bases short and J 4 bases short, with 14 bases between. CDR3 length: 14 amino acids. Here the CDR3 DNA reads TGTGCCAGTAGGCCGTCGGCCGCCGCAGATACGCAGTATTTT. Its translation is CASRPSAAADTQYF.